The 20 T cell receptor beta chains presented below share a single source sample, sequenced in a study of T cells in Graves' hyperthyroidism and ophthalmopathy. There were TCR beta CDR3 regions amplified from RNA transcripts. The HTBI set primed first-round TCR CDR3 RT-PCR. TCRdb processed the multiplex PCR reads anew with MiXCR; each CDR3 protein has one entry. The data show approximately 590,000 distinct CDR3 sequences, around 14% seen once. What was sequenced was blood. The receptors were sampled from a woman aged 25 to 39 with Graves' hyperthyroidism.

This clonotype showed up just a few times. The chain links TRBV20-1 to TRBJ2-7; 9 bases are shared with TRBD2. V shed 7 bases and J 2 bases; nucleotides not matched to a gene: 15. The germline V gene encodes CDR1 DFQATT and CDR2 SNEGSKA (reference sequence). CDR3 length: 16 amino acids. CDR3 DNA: TGCAGTGTTCTCGGGGCTAGCGGGACTAGGACCTACGAGCAGTACTTC. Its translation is CSVLGASGTRTYEQYF.

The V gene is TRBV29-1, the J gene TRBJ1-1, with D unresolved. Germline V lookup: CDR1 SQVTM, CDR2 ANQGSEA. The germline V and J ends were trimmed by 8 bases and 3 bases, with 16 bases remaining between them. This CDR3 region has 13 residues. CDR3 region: CSSWQGMHTEAFF. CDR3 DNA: TGCAGCTCCTGGCAAGGGATGCACACTGAAGCTTTCTTT.

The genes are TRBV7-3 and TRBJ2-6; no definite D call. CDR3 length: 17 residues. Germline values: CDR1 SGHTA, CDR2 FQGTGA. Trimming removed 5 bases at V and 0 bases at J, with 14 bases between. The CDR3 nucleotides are TGTGCCAGCAGCCTCACCCGAGACTTCTCTGGGGCCAACGTCCTGACTTTC. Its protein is CASSLTRDFSGANVLTF.

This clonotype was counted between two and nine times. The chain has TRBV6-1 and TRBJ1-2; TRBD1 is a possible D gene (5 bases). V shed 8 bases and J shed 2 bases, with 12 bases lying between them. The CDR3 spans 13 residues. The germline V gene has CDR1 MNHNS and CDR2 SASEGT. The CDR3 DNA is TGTGCCAGCCGACGACGGGGCAACTATGGCTACACCTTC. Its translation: CASRRRGNYGYTF.

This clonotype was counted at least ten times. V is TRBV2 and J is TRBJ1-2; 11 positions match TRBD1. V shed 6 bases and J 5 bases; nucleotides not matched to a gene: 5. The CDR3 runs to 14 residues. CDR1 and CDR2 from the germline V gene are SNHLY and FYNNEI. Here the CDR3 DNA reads TGTGCCAGCAGGGGGGGGACAGGGGGGTATGGCTACACCTTC. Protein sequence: CASRGGTGGYGYTF.

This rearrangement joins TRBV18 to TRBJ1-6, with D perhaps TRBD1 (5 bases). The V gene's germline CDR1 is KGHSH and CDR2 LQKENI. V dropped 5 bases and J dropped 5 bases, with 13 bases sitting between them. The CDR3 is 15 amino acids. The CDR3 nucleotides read TGTGCCAGCTCAGCCGGGACCGCTAATAATTCACCCCTCCACTTT. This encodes CASSAGTANNSPLHF.

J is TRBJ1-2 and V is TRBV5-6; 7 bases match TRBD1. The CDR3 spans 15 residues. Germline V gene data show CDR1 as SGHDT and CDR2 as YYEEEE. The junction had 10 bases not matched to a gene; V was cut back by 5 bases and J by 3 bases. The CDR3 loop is CASRRRQGWDYGYTF. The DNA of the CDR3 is TGTGCCAGCAGGCGTAGACAGGGTTGGGACTATGGCTACACCTTC.

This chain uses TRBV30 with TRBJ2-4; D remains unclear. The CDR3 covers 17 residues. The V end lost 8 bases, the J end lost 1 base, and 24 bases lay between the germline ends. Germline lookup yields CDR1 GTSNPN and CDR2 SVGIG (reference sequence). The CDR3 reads CAGPGRRRFWAKNIQYF. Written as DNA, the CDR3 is TGTGCCGGACCGGGCCGCCGGCGGTTTTGGGCCAAAAACATTCAGTACTTC. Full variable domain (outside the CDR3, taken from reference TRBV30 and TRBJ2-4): SQTIHQWPATLVQPVGSPLSLECTVEGTSNPNLYWYRQAAGRGLQLLFYSVGIGQISSEVPQNLSASRPQDRQFILSSKKLLLSDSGFYLCAGPGRRRFWAKNIQYFGAGTRLSVL.

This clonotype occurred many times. CDR3 protein: CASSLGSGYNEQFF. CDR3 nucleotides: TGTGCCAGCAGTTTGGGTAGCGGATACAATGAGCAGTTCTTC. This chain uses TRBV12-3 or TRBV12-4 with TRBJ2-1; TRBD2 is a possible D gene (6 bases). V gave up 3 bases and J gave up 4 bases, with 10 bases separating them. The CDR3 loop spans 14 amino acids.

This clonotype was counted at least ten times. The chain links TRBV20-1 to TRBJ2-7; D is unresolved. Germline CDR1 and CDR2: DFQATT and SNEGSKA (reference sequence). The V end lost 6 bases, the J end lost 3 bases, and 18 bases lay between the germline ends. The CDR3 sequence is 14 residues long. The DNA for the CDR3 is TGCAGTGCCGTCGGTGGGCAGGTAAACTACGAGCAGTACTTC. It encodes CSAVGGQVNYEQYF.

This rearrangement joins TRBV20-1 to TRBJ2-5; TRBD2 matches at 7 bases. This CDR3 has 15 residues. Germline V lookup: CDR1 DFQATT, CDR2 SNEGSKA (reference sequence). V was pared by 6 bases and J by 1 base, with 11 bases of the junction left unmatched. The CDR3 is CSATPSAGSQETQYF. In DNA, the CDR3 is TGCAGTGCCACACCGTCAGCGGGATCCCAAGAGACCCAGTACTTC.

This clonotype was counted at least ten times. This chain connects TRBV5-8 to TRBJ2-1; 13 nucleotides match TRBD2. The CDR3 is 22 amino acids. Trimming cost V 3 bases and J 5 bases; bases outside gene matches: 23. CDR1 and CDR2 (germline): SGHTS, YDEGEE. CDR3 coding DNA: TGTGCCAGCAGCTCGATCCTAACTAGCGGGAGGGCCTTAGGAATCGCCCACAATGAGCAGTTCTTC. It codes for CASSSILTSGRALGIAHNEQFF.

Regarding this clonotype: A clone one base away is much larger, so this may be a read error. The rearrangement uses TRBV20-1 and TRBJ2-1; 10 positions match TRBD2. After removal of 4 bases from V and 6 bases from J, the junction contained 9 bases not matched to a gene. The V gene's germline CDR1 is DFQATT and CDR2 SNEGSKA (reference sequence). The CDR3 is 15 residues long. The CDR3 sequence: CSANPSGSFFNEQFF. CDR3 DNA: TGCAGTGCTAACCCTAGCGGGAGTTTCTTCAATGAGCAGTTCTTC.

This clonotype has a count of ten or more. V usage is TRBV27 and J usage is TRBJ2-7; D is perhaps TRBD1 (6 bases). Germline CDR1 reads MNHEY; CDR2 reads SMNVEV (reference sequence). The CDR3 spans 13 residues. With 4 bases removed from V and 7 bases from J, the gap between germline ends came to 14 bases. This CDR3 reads CASSSDTRGEQYF. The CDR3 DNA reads TGTGCCAGCAGTTCCGACACGAGGGGGGAGCAGTACTTC.

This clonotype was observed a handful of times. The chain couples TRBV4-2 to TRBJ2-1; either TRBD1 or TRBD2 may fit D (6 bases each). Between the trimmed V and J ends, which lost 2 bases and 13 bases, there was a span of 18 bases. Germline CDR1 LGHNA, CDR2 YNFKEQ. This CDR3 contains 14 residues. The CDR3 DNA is TGTGCCAGCAGCCAAAACCGGGACCCCGGGGGCCAGTTCTTC. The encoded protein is CASSQNRDPGGQFF.

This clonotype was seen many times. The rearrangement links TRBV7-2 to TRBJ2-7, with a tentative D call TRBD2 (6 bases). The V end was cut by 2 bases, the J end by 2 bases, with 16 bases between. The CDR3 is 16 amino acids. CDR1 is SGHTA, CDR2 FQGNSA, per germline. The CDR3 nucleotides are TGTGCCAGCAGCTTATTGTCGGGCGGGATCACCTACGAGCAGTACTTC. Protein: CASSLLSGGITYEQYF.

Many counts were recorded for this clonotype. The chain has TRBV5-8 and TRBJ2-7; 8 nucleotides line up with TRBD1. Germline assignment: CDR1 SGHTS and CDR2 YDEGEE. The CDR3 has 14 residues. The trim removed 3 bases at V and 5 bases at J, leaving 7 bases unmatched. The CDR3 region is CASSSGQGRDEQYF. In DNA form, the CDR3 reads TGTGCCAGCAGCTCAGGACAGGGCCGTGACGAGCAGTACTTC.

This CDR3 is CASSRQSSNEKLFF. The CDR3 nucleotides read TGTGCCAGCAGCAGACAGTCATCGAATGAAAAACTGTTTTTT. This sequence joins TRBV7-9 and TRBJ1-4, with D possibly being TRBD1 (5 bases). There are 14 residues in the CDR3. The V end was cut by 5 bases, the J end by 5 bases, with 12 bases between. The germline V gene has CDR1 SEHNR and CDR2 FQNEAQ (reference sequence).

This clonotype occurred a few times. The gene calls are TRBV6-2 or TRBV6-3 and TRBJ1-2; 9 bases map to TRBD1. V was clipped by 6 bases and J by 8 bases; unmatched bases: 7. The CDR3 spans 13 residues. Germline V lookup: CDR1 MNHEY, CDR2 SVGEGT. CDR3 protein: CASRDRGQGGYTF. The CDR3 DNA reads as TGTGCCAGCAGGGACAGGGGCCAGGGCGGCTACACCTTC.

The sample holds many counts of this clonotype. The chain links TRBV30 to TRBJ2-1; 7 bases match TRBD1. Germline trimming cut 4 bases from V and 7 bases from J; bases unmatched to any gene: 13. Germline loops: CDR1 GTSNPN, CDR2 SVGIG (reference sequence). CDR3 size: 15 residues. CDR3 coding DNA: TGTGCCTGGACACGCACGACAGGGTCCTTTAATGAGCAGTTCTTC. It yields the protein CAWTRTTGSFNEQFF.